This T cell receptor beta chain was identified in a study of OX40 agonist ivuxolimab in advanced cancers. TCRdb's table, derived via immunoSEQ multiplex PCR, lists solely in-frame clones and lacks some. The data hold some 99,000 clones, with roughly nine tenths observed a single time. With baseline, cycle 4 day 1, and cycle 7 day 1 as timepoints, blood was sampled. CDR1 SNHLY and CDR2 FYNNEI come from the germline V gene. V was cut by 4 bases and J by 4 bases, with 7 bases left in between. The CDR3 spans 13 residues. This chain links TRBV2 with TRBJ1-4; D is unresolved. This sequence was found in an adult with an advanced solid tumor such as melanoma, head and neck, liver or kidney cancer. The source was CD4+ or CD8+ T cells sorted from blood, collected in a trial of the OX40 agonist ivuxolimab. The CDR3 DNA sequence: TGTGCCAGCAGTGGTCGGAGTAATGAAAAACTGTTTTTT. Encoded protein: CASSGRSNEKLFF.